The 15 T cell receptor beta chains reported below all come from one sample, sequenced in a study of CD4+ T cells in melanoma. Using immunoSEQ multiplex PCR, the repertoire was profiled, and TCRdb retains in-frame clones only, with some absent. The repertoire holds some 14,000 clones, with 60% to 85% as singletons. The source material was cells from a culture (not recorded whether cultured in vitro). The origin of the receptors is a human donor with melanoma.

This clone appeared once. The J gene is TRBJ1-1, the V gene TRBV18, with D possibly being TRBD1 (5 bases). The CDR3 runs 15 residues. V shed 2 bases and J shed 1 base, with 11 bases lying between them. Germline CDR1 KGHSH, CDR2 LQKENI. CDR3 region: CASSPRPRENTEAFF. The CDR3 DNA is TGTGCCAGCTCACCAAGGCCCAGGGAGAACACTGAAGCTTTCTTT.

This chain links TRBV9 with TRBJ2-2; D may be TRBD2 (5 bases). The CDR3 extends over 16 amino acids. The V end lost 0 bases, the J end lost 2 bases, and 11 bases lay between the germline ends. Germline V lookup: CDR1 SGDLS, CDR2 YYNGEE. The CDR3 region has the DNA TGTGCCAGCAGCGTAGCTCTCGGAGGAAACACCGGGGAGCTGTTTTTT. Translating it yields CASSVALGGNTGELFF.

The V and J genes are TRBV18 and TRBJ2-3, with D perhaps given as TRBD1 or TRBD2 (5 bases each). CDR3 size: 12 residues. V was clipped by 2 bases and J by 6 bases, with 6 bases between them. The germline CDR1 and CDR2 sequences are KGHSH and LQKENI. CDR3 nucleotides: TGTGCCAGCTCACCAGGGACCGATACGCAGTATTTT. Translating gives CASSPGTDTQYF. The full variable domain, its missing parts supplied by reference TRBV18 and TRBJ2-3, is NAGVMQNPRHLVRRRGQEARLRCSPMKGHSHVYWYRQLPEEGLKFMVYLQKENIIDESGMPKERFSAEFPKEGPSILRIQQVVRGDSAAYFCASSPGTDTQYFGPGTRLTVL.

The chain combines TRBV6-4 with TRBJ2-1; D perhaps matches TRBD2 (5 bases). Trimming shortened V by 0 bases and J by 10 bases, and 16 bases separated the two germline ends. The CDR3 extends over 15 amino acids. CDR1 and CDR2 from the germline V gene are MRHNA and SNTAGT. CDR3 residues: CASSDSLAAPKEQFF. DNA for the CDR3: TGTGCCAGCAGTGACTCGCTAGCTGCCCCCAAGGAGCAGTTCTTC.

This clone appeared once. This sequence joins TRBV28 and TRBJ1-5; D may be TRBD1 (6 bases). Trimming stripped 7 bases from V and 3 bases from J, with 13 bases between. Per germline, CDR1 MDHEN and CDR2 SYDVKM. The length of the CDR3 is 14 residues. CDR3 nucleotide sequence: TGTGCCAGCATTAGCCAGGGGACCAATCAGCCCCAGCATTTT. Translating it yields CASISQGTNQPQHF.

V is TRBV19 and J is TRBJ1-5; D is undetermined. V was trimmed by 5 bases and J by 4 bases, leaving 18 bases between them. Germline V gene lookup returns CDR1 LNHDA and CDR2 SQIVND (reference sequence). This CDR3 region has 16 residues. The CDR3 is CASSFRAARMNQPQHF. DNA for the CDR3: TGTGCCAGTAGTTTCCGGGCCGCTAGAATGAATCAGCCCCAGCATTTT.

The chain carries TRBV6-1 and TRBJ1-2; D possibly corresponds to TRBD1 (6 bases). Deletions cut 6 bases from V and 5 bases from J, with 16 bases between. There are 14 residues in the CDR3. CDR1 and CDR2 (germline): MNHNS, SASEGT. The CDR3 protein is CASRDSGASYGYTF. The CDR3 DNA reads as TGTGCCAGCAGAGACTCGGGGGCGAGTTATGGCTACACCTTC.

CDR3 loop: CASSDSGQLTIYF. CDR3 in DNA: TGTGCCAGCTCGGATTCAGGGCAGCTCACCATATATTTT. The chain employs TRBV18 and TRBJ1-3; D is perhaps TRBD1 (5 bases). Germline CDR1 is KGHSH and CDR2 is LQKENI. Trimming took 6 bases from V and 9 from J, leaving 15 bases between them. This CDR3 has 13 amino acids.

The chain recombines TRBV13 with TRBJ2-5, with 8 bases matching TRBD1. This CDR3 has 15 residues. CDR1 and CDR2 (germline): PRHDT, FYEKMQ (reference sequence). V shed 3 bases and J 2 bases; nucleotides not matched to a gene: 5. The CDR3, as DNA: TGTGCCAGCAGCTTTTTTAGGACAGGGCAAGAGACCCAGTACTTC. It is translated as CASSFFRTGQETQYF.

The chain uses TRBV19 and TRBJ1-2; D call uncertain. Germline CDR1 and CDR2: LNHDA and SQIVND (reference sequence). Trimming took 5 bases from V and 1 from J, leaving 5 bases between them. The CDR3 has 12 amino acids. CDR3 nucleotide sequence: TGTGCCAGTAGTGCGAGTAACTATGGCTACACCTTC. It codes for CASSASNYGYTF.

CDR3 DNA sequence: TGTGCCAGTAGTATGAACTCTAACAATGAGCAGTTCTTC. Encoded protein: CASSMNSNNEQFF. This chain uses TRBV19 with TRBJ2-1; D is undetermined. There are 13 residues in the CDR3. V gave up 3 bases and J gave up 5 bases, with 8 bases separating them. CDR1 LNHDA and CDR2 SQIVND come from the germline V gene (reference sequence). The full variable domain, rest sourced from reference TRBV19 and TRBJ2-1, is DGGITQSPKYLFRKEGQNVTLSCEQNLNHDAMYWYRQDPGQGLRLIYYSQIVNDFQKGDIAEGYSVSREKKESFPLTVTSAQKNPTAFYLCASSMNSNNEQFFGPGTRLTVL.

The chain uses TRBV5-1 and TRBJ2-7; no firm D call. V lost 0 bases, J lost 6 bases, and 13 bases lay in between. The CDR3 runs to 14 residues. Germline lookup yields CDR1 SGHRS and CDR2 YFSETQ. The CDR3 nucleotides read TGCGCCAGCAGCTTGGCCGGTAGGTCGGGCGAGCAGTACTTC. Translation gives CASSLAGRSGEQYF.

As DNA, the CDR3 is TGTGCCAGCAGTCGGGGGCGCCGGACTGAAGCTTTCTTT. It is translated as CASSRGRRTEAFF. The chain is built from TRBV6-5 and TRBJ1-1; D is possibly TRBD1 (6 bases). The CDR3 runs 13 residues. From germline, CDR1 is MNHEY and CDR2 SVGAGI. V was clipped by 5 bases and J by 5 bases, with 12 bases between them.

V is TRBV11-2 and J is TRBJ1-3; no definite D call. Germline V gives CDR1 SGHAT, CDR2 FQNNGV. CDR3 size: 16 residues. V was shortened by 4 bases and J by 0 bases, with 13 bases between the two germline ends. Here the CDR3 DNA reads TGTGCCAGCAGCTCTTTCTATTCTCTCTCTGGAAACACCATATATTTT. Translation gives CASSSFYSLSGNTIYF.

This clone showed up just a few times. The CDR3 bases are TGTGCCATCAGTGAAGGAGCAGGAGCTTTCTTT. Its protein is CAISEGAGAFF. The chain joins TRBV10-3 to TRBJ1-1; D unclear. This CDR3 has 11 amino acids. Germline loops: CDR1 ENHRY, CDR2 SYGVKD. V was pared by 3 bases and J by 10 bases, with 9 bases between.